Shown below are 10 T cell receptor beta chains from a single sample sequenced in a study of blood T cell repertoires in COVID-19 (dated by TCRdb to 2018 to 2021). The library was prepared using the immunoSEQ multiplex PCR assay. TCRdb mirrors the immuneACCESS table, restricted to in-frame sequences. Some clones are absent from its copies; in checked studies, under half trace to an unresolved V gene, and the reason for the others is unknown. The sample table lists around 280,000 clones, around 90% of them with a count of one. The ten largest account for 1.5% to 2% of the sample. Sequences were obtained from PBMCs or T cells enriched from blood (not recorded which). These receptors were obtained from a woman between 35 and 50 years old who had recovered from COVID-19.

The chain couples TRBV19 to TRBJ2-1; 13 bases align to TRBD2. V trimming: 5 bases; J trimming: 7 bases; junction bases outside the gene matches: 5. Germline V gene sequence: CDR1 LNHDA, CDR2 SQIVND (reference sequence). CDR3 length: 15 residues. The CDR3 coding sequence is TGTGCCAGTAGTTCGACTAGCGGGGGGAAAAATGAGCAGTTCTTC. Translating gives CASSSTSGGKNEQFF.

This chain uses TRBV3-1 (or the pseudogene TRBV3-2) with TRBJ2-2; 7 bases line up with TRBD2. The J segment lost 0 bases and the V segment lost 6 bases, leaving 13 bases of the junction unmatched. Germline loops: CDR1 LGHDT, CDR2 YNNKEL (reference sequence). CDR3 length: 18 amino acids. For the CDR3, the DNA is TGTGCCAGCAGTCCTAAACCCCCGGGACTACCGAACACCGGGGAGCTGTTTTTT. Protein: CASSPKPPGLPNTGELFF.

In this sample, this clone turned up a few times. This sequence joins TRBV19 and TRBJ1-1, with D uncertain. The CDR3 extends over 15 amino acids. V shed 5 bases and J shed 3 bases, with 16 bases lying between them. Germline V gene data show CDR1 as LNHDA and CDR2 as SQIVND (reference sequence). The CDR3 DNA is TGTGCCAGTAGTCCGAGCTGGTTGAGGGACACTGAAGCTTTCTTT. It is translated as CASSPSWLRDTEAFF. Full variable domain (outside the CDR3, taken from reference TRBV19 and TRBJ1-1): DGGITQSPKYLFRKEGQNVTLSCEQNLNHDAMYWYRQDPGQGLRLIYYSQIVNDFQKGDIAEGYSVSREKKESFPLTVTSAQKNPTAFYLCASSPSWLRDTEAFFGQGTRLTVV.

The chain has TRBV5-6 and TRBJ2-3, with a weak D call TRBD1 (6 bases). The germline V gene encodes CDR1 SGHDT and CDR2 YYEEEE. Trimming removed 1 base at V and 8 bases at J, with 14 bases between. This CDR3 has 14 residues. The CDR3 DNA follows: TGTGCCAGCAGCTTGACAGGGAAACAGCCTACGCAGTATTTT. It translates to CASSLTGKQPTQYF.

V usage is TRBV7-8 and J usage is TRBJ1-2; possibly TRBD1 for D (5 bases). The CDR3 runs to 14 residues. V was shortened by 2 bases and J by 3 bases, with 10 bases between the two germline ends. Germline CDR1 is SGHVS and CDR2 is FQNEAQ. CDR3 bases: TGTGCCAGCAGCTTACTAGGGGTGGACTATGGCTACACCTTC. Translation: CASSLLGVDYGYTF. Full variable domain (remainder filled in from reference TRBV7-8 and TRBJ1-2): GAGVSQSPRYKVAKRGQDVALRCDPISGHVSLFWYQQALGQGPEFLTYFQNEAQLDKSGLPSDRFFAERPEGSVSTLKIQRTQQEDSAVYLCASSLLGVDYGYTFGSGTRLTVV.

J is TRBJ1-2 and V is TRBV5-1; 7 bases are shared with TRBD1. The CDR3 loop spans 14 amino acids. Looked up from germline, CDR1 is SGHRS and CDR2 is YFSETQ. The ends lost 3 bases at V and 8 bases at J; junction bases unmatched: 10. Here the CDR3 DNA reads TGCGCCAGCAGCTCGGGACAGCCCCTGCCGGGCTACACCTTC. Translation: CASSSGQPLPGYTF.

CDR3 sequence (DNA): TGTGCCAGCAGCCAACCCGGGACTAGCGGGGCCAATGAGCAGTTCTTC. Amino acid sequence: CASSQPGTSGANEQFF. The chain recombines TRBV4-2 with TRBJ2-1, with 13 bases matching TRBD2. Germline CDR1 is LGHNA and CDR2 is YNFKEQ. The CDR3 sequence is 16 residues long. The V segment lost 2 bases and the J segment 6 bases; nucleotides outside the gene matches: 4.

The chain combines TRBV29-1 with TRBJ2-7; 7 bases fit TRBD2. The CDR3 runs 14 residues. Germline V gives CDR1 SQVTM, CDR2 ANQGSEA. Losses at the gene ends were 4 bases for V and 5 bases for J; bases not matched to a gene: 11. This CDR3 is CSVVWGGNWDEQYF. CDR3 DNA sequence: TGCAGCGTTGTTTGGGGGGGGAATTGGGACGAGCAGTACTTC.

This clone was seen a handful of times. This sequence joins TRBV5-1 and TRBJ2-2; D uncertain. Germline-derived CDR1 and CDR2 are SGHRS and YFSETQ. V was pared by 0 bases and J by 4 bases, with 7 bases between. This CDR3 is built from 14 residues. The CDR3 protein is CASSLERFTGELFF. The CDR3 DNA is TGCGCCAGCAGCTTGGAACGGTTCACCGGGGAGCTGTTTTTT. The full variable domain, in which reference TRBV5-1 and TRBJ2-2 provide the parts outside the CDR3, is KAGVTQTPRYLIKTRGQQVTLSCSPISGHRSVSWYQQTPGQGLQFLFEYFSETQRNKGNFPGRFSGRQFSNSRSEMNVSTLELGDSALYLCASSLERFTGELFFGEGSRLTVL.

This clone was counted once. This chain's CDR3 is CAWSDGQAYTF. DNA for the CDR3: TGTGCCTGGAGTGACGGACAGGCTTACACCTTC. The chain employs TRBV30 and TRBJ1-2; TRBD1 matches 7 bases. Germline CDR1 GTSNPN, CDR2 SVGIG (reference sequence). V was clipped by 1 base and J by 11 bases; unmatched bases: 4. CDR3 length equals 11 residues. The full variable domain, completed using reference TRBV30 and TRBJ1-2, is SQTIHQWPATLVQPVGSPLSLECTVEGTSNPNLYWYRQAAGRGLQLLFYSVGIGQISSEVPQNLSASRPQDRQFILSSKKLLLSDSGFYLCAWSDGQAYTFGSGTRLTVV.